The sequence of this TCR beta chain was determined in a study of T cell changes during pregnancy in multiple sclerosis. This CDR3 contains 15 residues. Looked up from germline, CDR1 is SGHDT and CDR2 is YYEEEE. Trimming cost V 4 bases and J 6 bases; bases outside gene matches: 12. Here immunoSEQ multiplex PCR was the method, and the copy in TCRdb shows in-frame clones only, minus some. Of under 85,000 clones listed, under 95% were seen once; the top ten hold roughly 1.4%. This specimen was peripheral blood, taken in the third trimester of pregnancy. The source of this sequence is a female donor in good health, enrolled as a control in a pregnancy study. V gene TRBV5-6 combines with J gene TRBJ1-2; 7 bases map to TRBD1. The CDR3 sequence: CASSVRDRNIHGYTF. CDR3 DNA: TGTGCCAGCAGCGTCCGGGACAGAAATATACATGGCTACACCTTC.